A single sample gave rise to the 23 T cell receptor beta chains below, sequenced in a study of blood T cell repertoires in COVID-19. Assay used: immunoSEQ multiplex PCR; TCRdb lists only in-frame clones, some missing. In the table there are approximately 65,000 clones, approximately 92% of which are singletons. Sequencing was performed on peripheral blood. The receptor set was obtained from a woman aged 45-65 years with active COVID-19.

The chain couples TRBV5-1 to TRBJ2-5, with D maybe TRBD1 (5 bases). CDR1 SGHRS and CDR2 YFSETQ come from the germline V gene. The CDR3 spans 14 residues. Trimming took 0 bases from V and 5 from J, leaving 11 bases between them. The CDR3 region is CASSLGGVVETQYF. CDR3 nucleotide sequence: TGCGCCAGCAGCTTGGGGGGCGTCGTGGAGACCCAGTACTTC.

The CDR3 protein is CASSLGGLAGGRGQETQYF. The CDR3 nucleotides are TGTGCCAGCAGCTTAGGTGGACTAGCGGGAGGGAGGGGCCAAGAGACCCAGTACTTC. The chain couples TRBV7-9 to TRBJ2-5; 15 nucleotides align to TRBD2. V lost 1 base and J lost 1; bases outside the gene matches: 7. Germline CDR1 reads SEHNR; CDR2 reads FQNEAQ (reference sequence). CDR3 size: 19 residues.

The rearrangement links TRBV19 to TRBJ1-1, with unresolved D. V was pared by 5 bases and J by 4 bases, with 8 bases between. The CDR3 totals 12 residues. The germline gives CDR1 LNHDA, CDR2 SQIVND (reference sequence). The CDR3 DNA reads TGTGCCAGTAGTGGTCTCGGCACTGAAGCTTTCTTT. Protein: CASSGLGTEAFF.

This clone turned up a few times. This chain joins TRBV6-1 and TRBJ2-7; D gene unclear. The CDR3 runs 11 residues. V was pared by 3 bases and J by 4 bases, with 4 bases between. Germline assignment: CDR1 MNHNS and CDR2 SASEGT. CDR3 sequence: CASSDHYEQYF. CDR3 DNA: TGTGCCAGCAGTGACCATTACGAGCAGTACTTC.

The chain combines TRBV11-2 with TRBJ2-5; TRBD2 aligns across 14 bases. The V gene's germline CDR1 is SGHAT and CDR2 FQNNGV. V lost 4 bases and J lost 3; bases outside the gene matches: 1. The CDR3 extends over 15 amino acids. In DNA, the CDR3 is TGTGCCAGCAGCTGGGGACTAGCGGGAGAAGAGACCCAGTACTTC. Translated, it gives CASSWGLAGEETQYF.

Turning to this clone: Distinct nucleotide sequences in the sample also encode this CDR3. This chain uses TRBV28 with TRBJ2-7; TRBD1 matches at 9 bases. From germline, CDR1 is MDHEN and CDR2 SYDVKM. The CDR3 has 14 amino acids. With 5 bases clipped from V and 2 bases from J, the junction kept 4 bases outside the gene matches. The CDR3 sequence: CASSETGGPYEQYF. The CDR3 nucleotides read TGTGCCAGCAGTGAGACAGGGGGACCCTACGAGCAGTACTTC.

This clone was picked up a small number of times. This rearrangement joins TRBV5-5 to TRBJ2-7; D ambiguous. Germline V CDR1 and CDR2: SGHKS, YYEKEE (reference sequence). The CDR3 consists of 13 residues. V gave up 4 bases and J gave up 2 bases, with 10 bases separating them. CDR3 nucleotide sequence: TGTGCCAGCAGCCGAAGAGAGACCTACGAGCAGTACTTC. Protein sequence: CASSRRETYEQYF.

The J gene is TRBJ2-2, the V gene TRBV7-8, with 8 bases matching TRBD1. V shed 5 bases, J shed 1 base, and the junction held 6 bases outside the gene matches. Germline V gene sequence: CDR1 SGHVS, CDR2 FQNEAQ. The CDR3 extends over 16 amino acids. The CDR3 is CASSGFGQGNTGELFF. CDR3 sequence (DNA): TGTGCCAGCAGCGGATTCGGACAGGGGAACACCGGGGAGCTGTTTTTT.

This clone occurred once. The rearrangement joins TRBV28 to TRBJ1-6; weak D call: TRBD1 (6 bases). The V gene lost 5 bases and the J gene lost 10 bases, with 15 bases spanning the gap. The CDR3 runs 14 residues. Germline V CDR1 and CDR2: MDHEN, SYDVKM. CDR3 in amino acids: CASSTGGGRSPLHF. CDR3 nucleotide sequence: TGTGCCAGCAGTACTGGGGGCGGCCGATCACCCCTCCACTTT.

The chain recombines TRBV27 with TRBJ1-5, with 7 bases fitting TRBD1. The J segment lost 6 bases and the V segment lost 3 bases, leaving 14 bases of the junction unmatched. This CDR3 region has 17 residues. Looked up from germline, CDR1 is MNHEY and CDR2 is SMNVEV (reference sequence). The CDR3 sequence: CASSFRPTGDKVQPQHF. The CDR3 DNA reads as TGTGCCAGCAGTTTCCGACCAACAGGGGATAAGGTTCAGCCCCAGCATTTT.

The CDR3 DNA sequence: TGTGCCAGCAGCGTAGGGGCGGGAGGAGCCGATACGCAGTATTTT. Translating it yields CASSVGAGGADTQYF. The rearrangement joins TRBV9 to TRBJ2-3; 8 nucleotides align to TRBD2. The CDR3 consists of 15 residues. The ends lost 0 bases at V and 6 bases at J; junction bases unmatched: 6. CDR1 is SGDLS and CDR2 is YYNGEE in the germline V gene.

The CDR3: CASSWDRGRYGYTF. The CDR3 nucleotides are TGTGCCAGCAGTTGGGACAGAGGGAGGTATGGCTACACCTTC. The chain uses TRBV6-5 and TRBJ1-2, with TRBD1 identical over 7 bases. The germline CDR1 and CDR2 sequences are MNHEY and SVGAGI. The length of the CDR3 is 14 residues. V dropped 4 bases and J dropped 5; count of bases not matched to a gene: 7.

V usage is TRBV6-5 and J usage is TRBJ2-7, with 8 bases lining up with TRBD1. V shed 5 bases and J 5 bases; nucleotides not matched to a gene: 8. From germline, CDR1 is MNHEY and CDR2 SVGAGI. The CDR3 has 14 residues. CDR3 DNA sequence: TGTGCCAGCAGTCCTGGACAGGGATTGAACGAGCAGTACTTC. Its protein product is CASSPGQGLNEQYF.

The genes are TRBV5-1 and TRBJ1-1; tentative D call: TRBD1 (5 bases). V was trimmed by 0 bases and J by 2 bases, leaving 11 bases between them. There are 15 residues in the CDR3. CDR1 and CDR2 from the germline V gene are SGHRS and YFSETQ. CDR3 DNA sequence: TGCGCCAGCAGCTTGGACCGACAGCTTAACACTGAAGCTTTCTTT. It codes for CASSLDRQLNTEAFF.

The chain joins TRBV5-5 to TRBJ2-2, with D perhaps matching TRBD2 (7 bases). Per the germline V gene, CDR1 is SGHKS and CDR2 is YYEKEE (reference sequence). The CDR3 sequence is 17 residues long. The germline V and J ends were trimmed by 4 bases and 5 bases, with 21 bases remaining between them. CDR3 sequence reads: CASSSALGGPGTGELFF. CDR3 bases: TGTGCCAGCAGCAGCGCTTTGGGGGGGCCCGGGACCGGGGAGCTGTTTTTT.

DNA for the CDR3: TGCGCCAGCAGCGAGGCGACAGTAGGCACTGAAGCTTTCTTT. Protein product: CASSEATVGTEAFF. V is TRBV5-1 and J is TRBJ1-1; TRBD1 is a possible D gene (5 bases). Germline lookup yields CDR1 SGHRS and CDR2 YFSETQ. This CDR3 comprises 14 residues. V was shortened by 4 bases and J by 4 bases, with 14 bases between the two germline ends. Variable domain in full (rest from reference TRBV5-1 and TRBJ1-1): KAGVTQTPRYLIKTRGQQVTLSCSPISGHRSVSWYQQTPGQGLQFLFEYFSETQRNKGNFPGRFSGRQFSNSRSEMNVSTLELGDSALYLCASSEATVGTEAFFGQGTRLTVV.

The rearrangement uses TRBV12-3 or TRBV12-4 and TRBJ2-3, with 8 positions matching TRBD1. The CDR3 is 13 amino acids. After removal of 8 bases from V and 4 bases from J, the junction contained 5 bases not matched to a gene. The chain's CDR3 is CASGKTGADTQYF. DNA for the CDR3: TGTGCCAGCGGGAAGACAGGGGCAGATACGCAGTATTTT.

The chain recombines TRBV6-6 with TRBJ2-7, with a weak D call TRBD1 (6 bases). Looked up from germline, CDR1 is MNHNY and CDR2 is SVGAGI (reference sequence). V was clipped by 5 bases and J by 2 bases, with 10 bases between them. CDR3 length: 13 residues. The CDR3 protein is CASSGQGPYEQYF. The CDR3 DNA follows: TGTGCCAGCAGTGGGCAGGGGCCCTACGAGCAGTACTTC.

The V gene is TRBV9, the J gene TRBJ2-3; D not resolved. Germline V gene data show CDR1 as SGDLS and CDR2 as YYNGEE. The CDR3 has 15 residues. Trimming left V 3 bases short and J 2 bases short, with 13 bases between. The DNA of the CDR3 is TGTGCCAGCAGCGACTCCACTTATAACACAGATACGCAGTATTTT. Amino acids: CASSDSTYNTDTQYF.

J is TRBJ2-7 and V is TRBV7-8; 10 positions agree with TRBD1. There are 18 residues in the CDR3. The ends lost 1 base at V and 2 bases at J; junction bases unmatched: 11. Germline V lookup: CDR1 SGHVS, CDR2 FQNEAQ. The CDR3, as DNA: TGTGCCAGCAGCTTAGGGACTACCAGGGACAGGGGTACCTACGAGCAGTACTTC. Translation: CASSLGTTRDRGTYEQYF. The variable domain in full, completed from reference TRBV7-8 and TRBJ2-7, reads GAGVSQSPRYKVAKRGQDVALRCDPISGHVSLFWYQQALGQGPEFLTYFQNEAQLDKSGLPSDRFFAERPEGSVSTLKIQRTQQEDSAVYLCASSLGTTRDRGTYEQYFGPGTRLTVT.

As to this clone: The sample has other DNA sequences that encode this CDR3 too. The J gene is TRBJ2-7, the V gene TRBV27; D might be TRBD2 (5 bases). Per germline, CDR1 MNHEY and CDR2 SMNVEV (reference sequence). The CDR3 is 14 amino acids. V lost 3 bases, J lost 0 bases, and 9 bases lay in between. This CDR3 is CASSLGSGSYEQYF. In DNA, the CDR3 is TGTGCCAGCAGTTTGGGGAGCGGCTCCTACGAGCAGTACTTC.

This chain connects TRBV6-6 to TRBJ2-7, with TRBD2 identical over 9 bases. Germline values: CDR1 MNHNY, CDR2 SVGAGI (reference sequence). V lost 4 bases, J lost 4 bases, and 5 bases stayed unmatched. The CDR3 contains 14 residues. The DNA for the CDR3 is TGTGCCAGCAGTTTAGCGGGAGTGGGGTACGAGCAGTACTTC. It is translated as CASSLAGVGYEQYF.

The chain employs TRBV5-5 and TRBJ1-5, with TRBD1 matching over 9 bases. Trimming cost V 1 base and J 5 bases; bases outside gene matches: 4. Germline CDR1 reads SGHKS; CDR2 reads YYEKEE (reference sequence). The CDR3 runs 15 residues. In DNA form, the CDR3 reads TGTGCCAGCAGCTTGCTCTGGACAGGGGATCAGCCCCAGCATTTT. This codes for CASSLLWTGDQPQHF.